The 7 T cell receptor beta chains below were found in one sample sequenced in a study of post-analysis software for immune sequencing data (dated by TCRdb to the mid-2010s). The paper's findings and limits, for the study overall: Several TRBV segments, including TRBV5-6, TRBV5-1 and TRBV20-1, were significantly more frequent in patients than controls.

Their specific antigens are unknown. Libraries were prepared through PCR. The sequencer listed for this sample is Illumina HiSeq 2500. To reduce PCR and sequencing biases, unique molecular identifiers were incorporated into the TCR beta cDNA libraries. TCRdb applied fastp at Q25 and MiXCR to the public reads, then kept only in-frame beta chains. Here each entry gathers all rows of one CDR3 protein and keeps the most common genes and DNA. This sample is represented by 750,000 to 900,000 distinct CDR3 sequences; under 60% of them were singletons. Jointly, the top ten make up 4% to 5% of the sample. Source material: blood. These receptors were collected from a girl between 10 and 17 years old with multiple sclerosis.

This clonotype was found a few times. This chain connects TRBV25-1 to TRBJ2-7; 9 nucleotides line up with TRBD1. Trimming at V came to 2 bases and at J to 5 bases, leaving 10 bases not matched to a gene. The length of the CDR3 is 16 residues. In germline, CDR1 is MGHDK, CDR2 SYGVNS. The CDR3 bases are TGTGCCAGCAGTGAAGCTACGGGACAGGGCCACGACGAGCAGTACTTC. It specifies CASSEATGQGHDEQYF.

This chain joins TRBV12-3 or TRBV12-4 and TRBJ2-3, with 11 bases fitting TRBD2. V lost 5 bases to trimming and J lost 14 bases; unmatched junction nucleotides: 12. CDR3 length: 14 residues. CDR3 loop: CASSLGLAGTCPYF. The CDR3 region has the DNA TGTGCCAGCAGTCTAGGACTAGCGGGTACATGCCCGTATTTT.

The V call is TRBV12-3 or TRBV12-4, the J call TRBJ2-3, with D hard to call. The CDR3 length is 13 residues. The V gene lost 0 bases and the J gene lost 8 bases, with 9 bases spanning the gap. Here the CDR3 DNA reads TGTGCCAGCAGTTTAGCGGGAAGCTCTACGCAGTATTTT. It specifies CASSLAGSSTQYF.

This chain joins TRBV5-1 and TRBJ2-7; TRBD1 agrees at 7 bases. With 0 bases clipped from V and 2 bases from J, the junction kept 14 bases outside the gene matches. The CDR3 totals 18 residues. Germline values: CDR1 SGHRS, CDR2 YFSETQ. The CDR3: CASSLVGAQFRGTYEQYF. The DNA of the CDR3 is TGCGCCAGCAGCTTGGTGGGGGCCCAGTTCAGGGGGACCTACGAGCAGTACTTC.

The chain is built from TRBV7-2 and TRBJ2-7; D call uncertain. The CDR3 totals 15 residues. Germline-derived CDR1 and CDR2 are SGHTA and FQGNSA. The V and J ends lost 3 bases and 3 bases respectively, with 15 bases between them. CDR3 in DNA: TGTGCCAGCAGCTTTGTTCGGGCAACGGGCTACGAGCAGTACTTC. This encodes CASSFVRATGYEQYF.

The rearrangement joins TRBV5-6 to TRBJ2-7; 9 nucleotides match TRBD1. V shed 4 bases and J 1 base; nucleotides not matched to a gene: 9. This CDR3 comprises 16 residues. Per the germline V gene, CDR1 is SGHDT and CDR2 is YYEEEE. The CDR3 spells CASSVYRGRGSYEQYF. In DNA, the CDR3 is TGTGCCAGCAGCGTCTACAGGGGGCGCGGGTCCTACGAGCAGTACTTC.

A few counts support this clonotype. J is TRBJ2-6 and V is TRBV29-1; no definite D call. Germline lookup yields CDR1 SQVTM and CDR2 ANQGSEA. This CDR3 has 14 residues. Trimming pared 1 base from V and 0 bases from J, leaving 4 bases between. The CDR3 loop is CSVEGNSGANVLTF. In nucleotides, the CDR3 is TGCAGCGTTGAAGGGAACTCTGGGGCCAACGTCCTGACTTTC.